The next 16 T cell receptor beta chains were all read from a single sample in a study of blood T cell repertoires in COVID-19. Sequencing used immunoSEQ multiplex PCR; TCRdb keeps in-frame clones, though not all of them. This sample has 150,000 to 200,000 clones; just under 95% occur once, and the top ten carry under 5%. Sequenced sample: peripheral blood. These receptors were collected from a woman in her forties or fifties with acute or convalescent COVID-19.

The rearrangement joins TRBV7-6 to TRBJ2-3; D might be TRBD2 (6 bases). Germline values: CDR1 SGHVS, CDR2 FNYEAQ. Trimming stripped 2 bases from V and 4 bases from J, with 22 bases between. The CDR3 length is 18 residues. CDR3 DNA sequence: TGTGCCAGCAGCTTAAGTAGCTTAGGTGGCGGGAACGCAGATACGCAGTATTTT. Protein sequence: CASSLSSLGGGNADTQYF.

The chain uses TRBV6-5 and TRBJ1-2, with D perhaps matching TRBD1 (6 bases). The V end lost 6 bases, the J end lost 7 bases, and 12 bases lay between the germline ends. This CDR3 is built from 12 residues. Per the germline V gene, CDR1 is MNHEY and CDR2 is SVGAGI. CDR3 DNA sequence: TGTGCCAGCAGCAGAGGGGGATCTGGCTACACCTTC. This gives the protein CASSRGGSGYTF.

The chain has TRBV5-4 and TRBJ2-2, with 7 bases aligning to TRBD1. This CDR3 comprises 17 residues. Germline lookup yields CDR1 SGHNT and CDR2 YYREEE (reference sequence). Losses at the gene ends were 3 bases for V and 1 base for J; bases not matched to a gene: 9. CDR3 in amino acids: CASSSGTGALNTGELFF. CDR3 bases: TGTGCCAGCAGCTCTGGTACAGGGGCCTTGAACACCGGGGAGCTGTTTTTT.

The chain links TRBV5-6 to TRBJ2-7; a possible D gene is TRBD1 (5 bases). Germline CDR1 reads SGHDT; CDR2 reads YYEEEE. This CDR3 has 13 residues. Trimming pared 0 bases from V and 2 bases from J, leaving 6 bases between. CDR3 nucleotides: TGTGCCAGCAGCTTGGAACAGGCCTACGAGCAGTACTTC. This sequence encodes CASSLEQAYEQYF.

The V call is TRBV12-3 or TRBV12-4, the J call TRBJ2-7; 7 positions match TRBD1. This CDR3 contains 13 residues. The trim removed 4 bases at V and 2 bases at J, leaving 2 bases unmatched. The CDR3 DNA is TGTGCCAGCAGTTGGGACAGAGCCTACGAGCAGTACTTC. Its translation: CASSWDRAYEQYF.

This chain uses TRBV25-1 with TRBJ1-3; 9 bases are a match to TRBD1. The CDR3 is made up of 17 amino acids. Per the germline V gene, CDR1 is MGHDK and CDR2 is SYGVNS. J gave up 2 bases and V 1 base, and 6 bases lay outside the gene matches. The CDR3 loop is CASSESPGQGTGNTIYF. CDR3 in DNA: TGTGCCAGCAGTGAATCCCCGGGACAGGGTACTGGAAACACCATATATTTT.

J is TRBJ2-7 and V is TRBV2; D unclear. The germline V gene has CDR1 SNHLY and CDR2 FYNNEI. Trimming left V 5 bases short and J 5 bases short, with 16 bases between. The CDR3 is made up of 14 amino acids. CDR3 sequence reads: CASSLGQADDEQYF. CDR3 nucleotide sequence: TGTGCCAGCAGTTTGGGCCAGGCAGATGACGAGCAGTACTTC.

The gene calls are TRBV6-6 and TRBJ1-1, with D tentatively TRBD1 (5 bases). Trimming left V 8 bases short and J 1 base short, with 11 bases between. Germline CDR1 is MNHNY and CDR2 is SVGAGI (reference sequence). The CDR3 loop spans 13 amino acids. DNA for the CDR3: TGTGCCAGCCAAACCGGGGGGAACACTGAAGCTTTCTTT. The encoded protein is CASQTGGNTEAFF.

This clone was picked up one time. The chain employs TRBV28 and TRBJ1-5, with 9 nucleotides matching TRBD1. The CDR3 loop spans 16 amino acids. Looked up from germline, CDR1 is MDHEN and CDR2 is SYDVKM. The V segment lost 5 bases and the J segment 4 bases; nucleotides outside the gene matches: 9. CDR3 protein: CASSTIGTGSNQPQHF. CDR3 DNA: TGTGCCAGCAGTACCATAGGGACAGGGTCAAATCAGCCCCAGCATTTT.

This clone was observed once. The V gene is TRBV19, the J gene TRBJ1-5; 7 bases map to TRBD1. With 10 bases clipped from V and 3 bases from J, the junction kept 15 bases outside the gene matches. There are 16 residues in the CDR3. Germline V lookup: CDR1 LNHDA, CDR2 SQIVND (reference sequence). Here the CDR3 reads CATEKSQGLFNQPQHF. The CDR3, as DNA: TGTGCCACCGAAAAGTCACAGGGGTTATTCAATCAGCCCCAGCATTTT.

This sequence joins TRBV5-6 and TRBJ2-3, with D unresolved. The CDR3 has 13 residues. Germline lookup yields CDR1 SGHDT and CDR2 YYEEEE. Trimming took off 3 bases at V and 7 bases at J, with 12 bases between the two ends. CDR3 DNA: TGTGCCAGCAGCTCCGCCAGTATGAATACGCAGTATTTT. It translates to CASSSASMNTQYF.

This chain joins TRBV12-5 and TRBJ2-7, with a weak D call TRBD1 (5 bases). The CDR3 spans 12 residues. Germline V gene data show CDR1 as LGHNT and CDR2 as FRNRAP. V shed 5 bases and J shed 4 bases, with 9 bases lying between them. The CDR3 loop reads CASGPRVYEQYF. CDR3 nucleotide sequence: TGTGCTAGTGGTCCCAGGGTATACGAGCAGTACTTC.

This clone occurred once. This sequence joins TRBV5-6 and TRBJ2-5; 8 nucleotides agree with TRBD1. The germline V gene encodes CDR1 SGHDT and CDR2 YYEEEE. This CDR3 spans 16 amino acids. V lost 4 bases, J lost 2 bases, and 10 bases stayed unmatched. CDR3 DNA: TGTGCCAGCAGCCCAAACAGGGGGATTAGACAAGAGACCCAGTACTTC. It translates to CASSPNRGIRQETQYF.

This chain joins TRBV28 and TRBJ1-1, with D uncertain. Germline lookup yields CDR1 MDHEN and CDR2 SYDVKM. The CDR3 contains 14 residues. V dropped 6 bases and J dropped 2 bases, with 13 bases sitting between them. The DNA of the CDR3 is TGTGCCAGCAGCCGATACAGACACAACACTGAAGCTTTCTTT. Protein: CASSRYRHNTEAFF.

The rearrangement links TRBV27 to TRBJ2-1; 10 bases are shared with TRBD2. The CDR3 loop spans 14 amino acids. Germline CDR1 MNHEY, CDR2 SMNVEV (reference sequence). The V segment lost 2 bases and the J segment 9 bases; nucleotides outside the gene matches: 4. Written as DNA, the CDR3 is TGTGCCAGCAGTTTAGGGACTAGCGAGAGTGAGCAGTTCTTC. The encoded protein is CASSLGTSESEQFF.

The chain combines TRBV30 with TRBJ2-7; the D gene is possibly TRBD2 (5 bases). Trimming stripped 6 bases from V and 2 bases from J, with 17 bases between. Germline loops: CDR1 GTSNPN, CDR2 SVGIG (reference sequence). This CDR3 contains 14 residues. The CDR3 reads CACIKSGLAYEQYF. The CDR3 DNA sequence: TGTGCCTGCATTAAATCGGGGTTAGCCTACGAGCAGTACTTC.